Below are 8 T cell receptor beta chains sequenced from a single sample in a study of cytomegalovirus exposure and HLA in healthy donors. Data came from immunoSEQ multiplex PCR; TCRdb stores just in-frame clones and leaves some out. The repertoire holds 250,000 to 350,000 clones, with about nine tenths as singletons. The source material was PBMCs. The source is a woman between 25 and 40 years old in good health and CMV-seropositive.

The V gene is TRBV27, the J gene TRBJ2-5; TRBD1 matches at 8 bases. Per germline, CDR1 MNHEY and CDR2 SMNVEV (reference sequence). V trimming: 2 bases; J trimming: 1 base; junction bases outside the gene matches: 9. The CDR3 loop spans 17 amino acids. CDR3: CASSLTAGGPPQETQYF. The CDR3 DNA follows: TGTGCCAGCAGTTTAACGGCAGGGGGCCCCCCCCAAGAGACCCAGTACTTC.

This clone was recorded once. The rearrangement links TRBV5-4 to TRBJ2-7; D not resolved. The CDR3 runs 13 residues. V shed 2 bases and J shed 0 bases, with 6 bases lying between them. Per germline, CDR1 SGHNT and CDR2 YYREEE (reference sequence). The DNA of the CDR3 is TGTGCCAGCAGCTTTTGGACCTCCTACGAGCAGTACTTC. Encoded protein: CASSFWTSYEQYF.

The chain employs TRBV2 and TRBJ2-7, with D perhaps TRBD1 (5 bases). Germline-derived CDR1 and CDR2 are SNHLY and FYNNEI. The CDR3 has 15 residues. Trimming stripped 4 bases from V and 7 bases from J, with 20 bases between. This chain's CDR3 is CASSAMPNSKGEQYF. The CDR3 DNA reads as TGTGCCAGCAGTGCAATGCCAAATAGCAAGGGGGAGCAGTACTTC.

The chain recombines TRBV5-4 with TRBJ1-4; the match to TRBD1 covers 7 bases. The CDR3 spans 19 residues. With V trimmed by 4 bases and J by 0 bases, 15 bases remained unmatched. Germline CDR1 SGHNT, CDR2 YYREEE (reference sequence). This CDR3 is CASSTRDSMKVATNEKLFF. The CDR3 DNA sequence: TGTGCCAGCAGCACGAGGGACAGCATGAAAGTTGCAACTAATGAAAAACTGTTTTTT.

The chain is built from TRBV25-1 and TRBJ1-3; D gene uncertain. The CDR3 is 16 residues long. V gave up 4 bases and J gave up 7 bases, with 20 bases separating them. CDR1 and CDR2 from the germline V gene are MGHDK and SYGVNS. CDR3 loop: CASSANRPQTINTIYF. The DNA of the CDR3 is TGTGCCAGCAGTGCGAATCGGCCGCAAACTATCAACACCATATATTTT.

This clone appeared a few times. The genes are TRBV6-5 and TRBJ2-1, with D possibly matching TRBD2 (5 bases). Germline V gives CDR1 MNHEY, CDR2 SVGAGI. This CDR3 spans 13 amino acids. Trimming pared 0 bases from V and 10 bases from J, leaving 10 bases between. Here the CDR3 reads CASSYSLSSEQFF. CDR3 sequence (DNA): TGTGCCAGCAGTTACTCGTTGTCTAGCGAGCAGTTCTTC.

The rearrangement joins TRBV2 to TRBJ2-3; 7 bases align to TRBD2. V trimming: 6 bases; J trimming: 2 bases; junction bases outside the gene matches: 8. Germline V gene lookup returns CDR1 SNHLY and CDR2 FYNNEI. The CDR3 is made up of 15 amino acids. The CDR3 bases are TGTGCCAGCAGGACTCTGACTAGCCCCACAGATACGCAGTATTTT. This gives the protein CASRTLTSPTDTQYF.

This clone was counted once. The gene calls are TRBV27 and TRBJ2-7, with D perhaps TRBD2 (6 bases). Trimming took 6 bases from V and 6 from J, leaving 12 bases between them. CDR3 length equals 12 residues. Looked up from germline, CDR1 is MNHEY and CDR2 is SMNVEV (reference sequence). CDR3 in amino acids: CASSPTRGEQYF. CDR3 DNA sequence: TGTGCCAGCAGCCCGACTAGGGGCGAGCAGTACTTC.